These 26 T cell receptor beta chains were all obtained from the same sample, sequenced in a study of blood T cell repertoires in COVID-19. This table comes from immunoSEQ multiplex PCR, and its TCRdb copy is limited to in-frame clones, with some not included. The profile shows approximately 110,000 clones, about 83% of them singletons. The sample was peripheral blood. These receptors came from a human donor in a cohort sampled during active COVID-19.

This sequence joins TRBV19 and TRBJ1-1; D ambiguous. The V end lost 11 bases, the J end lost 3 bases, and 10 bases lay between the germline ends. The CDR3 spans 11 residues. Germline loops: CDR1 LNHDA, CDR2 SQIVND (reference sequence). CDR3 nucleotides: TGTGCCTCTGAAAAGCACACTGAAGCTTTCTTT. Translation gives CASEKHTEAFF.

J is TRBJ2-3 and V is TRBV20-1; D possibly corresponds to TRBD1 (6 bases). V gave up 7 bases and J gave up 7 bases, with 12 bases separating them. Germline V gene sequence: CDR1 DFQATT, CDR2 SNEGSKA (reference sequence). CDR3 length: 11 residues. CDR3 in amino acids: CSVIQGNTQYF. The CDR3 nucleotides are TGCAGTGTCATACAGGGAAATACGCAGTATTTT.

The rearrangement uses TRBV29-1 and TRBJ2-7, with D tentatively TRBD1 (5 bases). The CDR3 is made up of 13 amino acids. V was clipped by 4 bases and J by 2 bases, with 12 bases between them. Germline V lookup: CDR1 SQVTM, CDR2 ANQGSEA. CDR3 loop: CSVGLVGPYEQYF. CDR3 nucleotide sequence: TGCAGCGTTGGCCTAGTGGGGCCCTACGAGCAGTACTTC.

The chain uses TRBV19 and TRBJ2-5; D unresolved. This CDR3 spans 14 amino acids. Looked up from germline, CDR1 is LNHDA and CDR2 is SQIVND (reference sequence). V was trimmed by 5 bases and J by 4 bases, leaving 14 bases between them. CDR3 amino acids: CASSVSPGRETQYF. In DNA, the CDR3 is TGTGCCAGTAGTGTTAGTCCGGGTAGAGAGACCCAGTACTTC.

The chain uses TRBV4-1 and TRBJ1-4, with TRBD1 identical over 7 bases. V gave up 4 bases and J gave up 8 bases; unmatched junction bases: 10. This CDR3 comprises 15 residues. Germline V gene sequence: CDR1 MGHRA, CDR2 YSYEKL. CDR3 in DNA: TGCGCCAGCAGCCTCATACAGGGGAAAACGGAAAAACTGTTTTTT. It encodes CASSLIQGKTEKLFF.

The chain recombines TRBV4-3 with TRBJ2-3; 7 bases align to TRBD2. CDR3 size: 16 residues. Trimming removed 1 base from V and 0 bases from J; junction bases left unmatched: 4. Germline CDR1 and CDR2: LGHNA and YSLEER. CDR3 sequence (DNA): TGCGCCAGCAGCCAAGGAGCGGGGCAGAGCACAGATACGCAGTATTTT. Translating it yields CASSQGAGQSTDTQYF.

This chain links TRBV30 with TRBJ2-7; 7 bases agree with TRBD2. Germline CDR1 is GTSNPN and CDR2 is SVGIG (reference sequence). CDR3 length: 15 amino acids. V shed 4 bases and J 6 bases; nucleotides not matched to a gene: 15. In DNA form, the CDR3 reads TGTGCCTGGATTTATGGCGGAGCGGGACCTGCCGAGCAGTACTTC. Amino acids: CAWIYGGAGPAEQYF.

The rearrangement uses TRBV7-2 and TRBJ2-1, with a weak D call TRBD2 (5 bases). The V end was cut by 1 base, the J end by 7 bases, with 8 bases between. The CDR3 totals 13 residues. CDR1 is SGHTA and CDR2 is FQGNSA in the germline V gene. CDR3 DNA sequence: TGTGCCAGCAGCTTAGGGCTAGCTAATGAGCAGTTCTTC. Translating gives CASSLGLANEQFF.

The rearrangement uses TRBV6-5 and TRBJ2-7, with 8 positions matching TRBD2. CDR1 is MNHEY, CDR2 SVGAGI, per germline. J lost 4 bases, V lost 3 bases, and 5 bases had no gene match. The CDR3 contains 14 residues. CDR3 protein: CASSYRTSSYEQYF. CDR3 DNA sequence: TGTGCCAGCAGTTATAGGACTAGCAGTTACGAGCAGTACTTC.

V usage is TRBV28 and J usage is TRBJ1-5; possible D gene TRBD1, 6 bases. V was clipped by 6 bases and J by 6 bases, with 15 bases between them. The CDR3 runs 14 residues. Germline V gives CDR1 MDHEN, CDR2 SYDVKM. The CDR3, as DNA: TGTGCCAGCAGCTTAACAGGGTGGATTCAGCCCCAGCATTTT. Protein product: CASSLTGWIQPQHF.

This clone has a handful of counts. The J gene is TRBJ2-7, the V gene TRBV28; 7 bases map to TRBD1. After removal of 3 bases from V and 3 bases from J, the junction contained 5 bases not matched to a gene. The CDR3 runs to 14 residues. CDR1 is MDHEN and CDR2 is SYDVKM in the germline V gene. CDR3 nucleotides: TGTGCCAGCAGTTTCACGGGACAGCGCTACGAGCAGTACTTC. It encodes CASSFTGQRYEQYF.

V gene TRBV28 combines with J gene TRBJ1-4; possible D gene TRBD1, 6 bases. This CDR3 comprises 18 residues. Trimming left V 3 bases short and J 6 bases short, with 23 bases between. Looked up from germline, CDR1 is MDHEN and CDR2 is SYDVKM. This CDR3 reads CASSFRLGDTLDHEKLFF. CDR3 DNA sequence: TGTGCCAGCAGTTTTCGGCTAGGGGACACCTTAGATCATGAAAAACTGTTTTTT.

The chain combines TRBV4-3 with TRBJ2-3; 13 positions agree with TRBD2. The CDR3 runs 18 residues. CDR1 is LGHNA and CDR2 is YSLEER in the germline V gene. V lost 5 bases to trimming and J lost 0 bases; unmatched junction nucleotides: 8. The CDR3 coding sequence is TGCGCCAGCAGCGCTCCGGGACTAGCGGGGTCTAGCACAGATACGCAGTATTTT. Translation gives CASSAPGLAGSSTDTQYF.

The chain combines TRBV6-5 with TRBJ1-1; D not resolved. V shed 0 bases and J shed 5 bases, with 13 bases lying between them. The CDR3 totals 15 residues. The germline CDR1 and CDR2 sequences are MNHEY and SVGAGI. CDR3: CASSYSAGVETEAFF. The CDR3 bases are TGTGCCAGCAGTTACTCGGCCGGGGTGGAAACTGAAGCTTTCTTT.

The J gene is TRBJ1-5, the V gene TRBV19, with unresolved D. CDR3 size: 12 residues. Germline values: CDR1 LNHDA, CDR2 SQIVND (reference sequence). The V gene lost 4 bases and the J gene lost 12 bases, with 13 bases spanning the gap. The DNA for the CDR3 is TGTGCCAGTAGTAAACCTGGGGAGCACCAGCATTTT. It yields the protein CASSKPGEHQHF.

The chain carries TRBV27 and TRBJ2-3; perhaps TRBD2 as D (5 bases). V lost 2 bases to trimming and J lost 5 bases, with 14 bases between them. Germline lookup yields CDR1 MNHEY and CDR2 SMNVEV (reference sequence). The CDR3 runs to 15 residues. For the CDR3, the DNA is TGTGCCAGCAGTTTAAGCTCGGGGTTAGGAGATACGCAGTATTTT. Protein sequence: CASSLSSGLGDTQYF.

J is TRBJ2-1 and V is TRBV11-2; D may be TRBD1 (6 bases). There are 15 residues in the CDR3. The germline V and J ends were trimmed by 7 bases and 6 bases, with 19 bases remaining between them. CDR1 and CDR2 (germline): SGHAT, FQNNGV. As DNA, the CDR3 is TGTGCCAGCAACCTGGGCAGGGGAAGGGTCAATGAGCAGTTCTTC. This encodes CASNLGRGRVNEQFF.

The rearrangement joins TRBV11-2 to TRBJ1-4; D unclear. V gave up 4 bases and J gave up 10 bases, with 25 bases separating them. This CDR3 is 17 amino acids long. Looked up from germline, CDR1 is SGHAT and CDR2 is FQNNGV. This chain's CDR3 is CASSSLSGLTDPGKLFF. DNA of the CDR3: TGTGCCAGCAGCTCGCTGTCGGGATTGACCGACCCTGGAAAACTGTTTTTT.

The chain joins TRBV9 to TRBJ1-6, with 10 nucleotides matching TRBD1. V lost 4 bases, J lost 1 base, and 5 bases stayed unmatched. CDR3 length: 17 residues. CDR1 and CDR2 (germline): SGDLS, YYNGEE. CDR3 coding DNA: TGTGCCAGCAGCACCGGACAGGGGGGATCCTATAATTCACCCCTCCACTTT. Translating gives CASSTGQGGSYNSPLHF.

V gene TRBV4-1 combines with J gene TRBJ2-5; 8 bases line up with TRBD2. The CDR3 has 17 amino acids. After removal of 0 bases from V and 5 bases from J, the junction contained 11 bases not matched to a gene. The germline gives CDR1 MGHRA, CDR2 YSYEKL. In nucleotides, the CDR3 is TGCGCCAGCAGCCAAGATCGAGTCTCTCCGGGAGGGGAGACCCAGTACTTC. Encoded protein: CASSQDRVSPGGETQYF.

The chain is built from TRBV10-3 and TRBJ1-1, with TRBD1 matching 8 bases. Germline CDR1 is ENHRY and CDR2 is SYGVKD. J was trimmed by 4 bases and V by 3 bases; bases with no gene match: 7. This CDR3 comprises 15 residues. The CDR3 loop is CAISDPGQVLTEAFF. CDR3 DNA sequence: TGTGCCATCAGTGACCCGGGACAGGTGCTCACTGAAGCTTTCTTT.

The CDR3 loop reads CASSYSTSVQETQYF. The CDR3, as DNA: TGTGCCAGCAGTTACTCGACTAGCGTCCAAGAGACCCAGTACTTC. The genes are TRBV6-5 and TRBJ2-5, with 8 positions matching TRBD2. Trimming removed 0 bases from V and 1 base from J; junction bases left unmatched: 1. The CDR3 loop spans 15 amino acids. Germline values: CDR1 MNHEY, CDR2 SVGAGI.

The CDR3 region is CASSQENYISNYEQYF. CDR3 DNA: TGTGCCAGCAGCCAAGAAAATTACATCTCCAACTACGAGCAGTACTTC. The V and J genes are TRBV7-8 and TRBJ2-7, with D unclear. This CDR3 is 16 amino acids long. In germline, CDR1 is SGHVS, CDR2 FQNEAQ. The V end lost 5 bases, the J end lost 3 bases, and 20 bases lay between the germline ends.

The chain couples TRBV7-5 to TRBJ2-7; TRBD2, as called in the table, went unchecked against the DNA. TRBV7-5 is a documented pseudogene. CDR3 length equals 12 residues. The CDR3 is CARSQLSGEQYF. As DNA, the CDR3 is TGTGCCAGAAGCCAACTATCCGGGGAGCAGTACTTC.

V and J are TRBV28 and TRBJ1-3; a possible D gene is TRBD1 (5 bases). V lost 6 bases and J lost 2, with 11 bases in between. The CDR3 contains 14 residues. In germline, CDR1 is MDHEN, CDR2 SYDVKM. The DNA of the CDR3 is TGTGCCAGCAGCCCCGGGGGGACTGGAAACACCATATATTTT. It yields the protein CASSPGGTGNTIYF.

The V call is TRBV7-8, the J call TRBJ1-4; no clear D. CDR1 SGHVS and CDR2 FQNEAQ come from the germline V gene. Between the trimmed V and J ends, which lost 0 bases and 5 bases, there was a span of 16 bases. The CDR3 is 17 residues long. The CDR3 nucleotides read TGTGCCAGCAGCTTAGCCCACGATGTCAGGTCGAATGAAAAACTGTTTTTT. Residues: CASSLAHDVRSNEKLFF.